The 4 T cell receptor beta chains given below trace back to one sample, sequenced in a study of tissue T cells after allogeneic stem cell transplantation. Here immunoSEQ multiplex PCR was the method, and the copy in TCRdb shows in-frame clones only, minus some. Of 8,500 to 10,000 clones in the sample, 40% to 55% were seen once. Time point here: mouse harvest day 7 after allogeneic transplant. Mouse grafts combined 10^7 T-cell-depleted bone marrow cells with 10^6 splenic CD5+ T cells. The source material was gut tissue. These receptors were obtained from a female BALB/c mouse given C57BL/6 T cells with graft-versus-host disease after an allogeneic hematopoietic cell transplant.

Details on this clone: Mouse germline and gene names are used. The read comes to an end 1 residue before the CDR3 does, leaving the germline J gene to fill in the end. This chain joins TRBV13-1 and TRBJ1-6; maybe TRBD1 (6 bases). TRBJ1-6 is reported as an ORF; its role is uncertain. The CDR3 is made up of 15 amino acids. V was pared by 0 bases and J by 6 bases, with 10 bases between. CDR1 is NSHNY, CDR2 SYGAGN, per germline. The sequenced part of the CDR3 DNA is TGTGCCAGCAGTGATGAGGGGGGAGGTAATTCGCCCCTCTAC. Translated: CASSDEGGGNSPLY. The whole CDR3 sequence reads CASSDEGGGNSPLYF.

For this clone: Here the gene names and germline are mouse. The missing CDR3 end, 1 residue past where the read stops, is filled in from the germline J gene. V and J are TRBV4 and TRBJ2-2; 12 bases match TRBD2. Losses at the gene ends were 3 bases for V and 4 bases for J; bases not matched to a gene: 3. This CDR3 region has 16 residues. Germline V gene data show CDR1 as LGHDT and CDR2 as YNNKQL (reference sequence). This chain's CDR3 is CASSYDWGGTTGQLYF. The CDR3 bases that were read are TGTGCCAGCAGCTATGACTGGGGGGGCACCACCGGGCAGCTCTAC. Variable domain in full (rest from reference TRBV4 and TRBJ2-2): ETAVFQTPNYHVTQVGNEVSFNCKQTLGHDTMYWYKQDSKKLLKIMFSYNNKQLIVNETVPRRFSPQSSDKAHLNLRIKSVEPEDSAVYLCASSYDWGGTTGQLYFGEGSKLTVL.

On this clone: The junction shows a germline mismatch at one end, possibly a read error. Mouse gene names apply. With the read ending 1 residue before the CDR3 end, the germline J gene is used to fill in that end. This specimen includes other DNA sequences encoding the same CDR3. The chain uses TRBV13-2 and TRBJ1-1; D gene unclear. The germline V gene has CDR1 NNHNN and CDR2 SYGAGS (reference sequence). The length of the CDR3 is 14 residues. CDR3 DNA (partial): TGTGCTAGCGGTGATGCCACAGCAAACACAGAAGTCTTC. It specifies CASGDATANTEVF. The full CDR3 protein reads CASGDATANTEVFF.

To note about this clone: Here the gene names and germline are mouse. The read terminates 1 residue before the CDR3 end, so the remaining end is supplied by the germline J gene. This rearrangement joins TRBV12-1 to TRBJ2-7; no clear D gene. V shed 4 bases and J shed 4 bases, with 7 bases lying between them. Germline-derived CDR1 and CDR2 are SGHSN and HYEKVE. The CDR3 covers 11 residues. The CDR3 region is CASSLSYEQYF. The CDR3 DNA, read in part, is TGTGCCAGCTCCCTCTCTTATGAACAGTAC.